The clone carrying this T cell receptor beta chain was detected a few times. The sample belongs to a study of blood T cell repertoires in COVID-19. V was pared by 8 bases and J by 13 bases, with 20 bases between. The CDR3 length is 12 residues. Germline assignment: CDR1 LGHDT and CDR2 YNNKEL (reference sequence). Libraries were prepared by immunoSEQ multiplex PCR; TCRdb keeps only in-frame clonotypes and omits some of them. Seen here are 220,000 or so clones, 86% observed once, and the top ten hold around 2%. The sequence derives from a woman aged 45-60 years who had recovered from COVID-19. V is TRBV3-1 (or the pseudogene TRBV3-2) and J is TRBJ1-2; a possible D gene is TRBD1 (5 bases). Sequenced input: PBMCs or T cells enriched from blood (not recorded which). CDR3 protein: CASATAEGAPTF. CDR3 DNA sequence: TGTGCCAGCGCCACTGCCGAAGGGGCCCCCACCTTC.